These T cell receptor beta chains were read from a single sample in a study of CD8+ T cells in alopecia areata. Assay used: immunoSEQ multiplex PCR; TCRdb lists only in-frame clones, some missing. The sample includes 90,000 to 150,000 clones, 50% to 55% of them seen just once. Sample: CD4+ T cells sorted from blood, taken at week 4, from a patient treated with tofacitinib. These receptors were obtained from a human donor with alopecia areata. The CDR3 runs from the conserved cysteine through the conserved F or W. D genes are given only for firm matches. The size of a clone is reported for some rows only, either as once, few or many, or as a class for expanded clones.

d_gene,j_gene,abundance,v_gene,CDR3nt,CDR3aa
TRBD2,TRBJ2-3,NA,TRBV30,TGTGCCTGGAGTGTCTACACTAGCGGGAGGGCTTCAGATACGCAGTATTTT,CAWSVYTSGRASDTQYF
TRBD1,TRBJ2-7,few,TRBV29-1,TGCAGCGTTGATGTTCGACAGGGTCGGGGCTCCTACGAGCAGTACTTC,CSVDVRQGRGSYEQYF
NA,TRBJ1-2,NA,TRBV29-1,TGCAGCGTTGAAGATGACCGGGATAGGGGCTACACCTTC,CSVEDDRDRGYTF
NA,TRBJ2-1,few,TRBV29-1,TGCAGCGTTGGCAGGGGAGACTACAATGAGCAGTTCTTC,CSVGRGDYNEQFF
NA,TRBJ1-2,NA,TRBV6-5,TGTGCCAGCAGTTACCGGGGAGGCACCTATGGCTACACCTTC,CASSYRGGTYGYTF
NA,TRBJ2-1,NA,TRBV29-1,TGCAGCGTCCCGGTAAACAATGAGCAGTTCTTC,CSVPVNNEQFF
NA,TRBJ2-5,NA,TRBV9,TGTGCCAGCAGCGTAGATGGGGGCCAAGGGACCCAGTACTTC,CASSVDGGQGTQYF
TRBD2,TRBJ2-7,NA,TRBV4-2,TGTGCCAGCAGCCAAGGAGGGCAATTAGCGGGAGCCTACGAGCAGTACTTC,CASSQGGQLAGAYEQYF
NA,TRBJ2-1,NA,TRBV25-1,TGTGCCAGCAGTGAACCGCGGCTTGGAGGGGGTGAGCAGTTCTTC,CASSEPRLGGGEQFF
NA,TRBJ2-7,NA,TRBV29-1,TGCAGCGTTGCAGGGATGGGGACCCACGAGCAGTACTTC,CSVAGMGTHEQYF
NA,TRBJ1-2,NA,TRBV15,TGTGCCACCAGCAGAGATGTTTCGGGGGCGCCCACCTTC,CATSRDVSGAPTF
NA,TRBJ1-6,NA,TRBV6-5,TGTGCCAGCAGGCCATCGGTGGCACTGAGTTCACCCCTCCACTTT,CASRPSVALSSPLHF
TRBD1,TRBJ2-7,NA,TRBV29-1,TGCAGCGCCCAAACCGCAGGGGGAATCTACGAGCAGTACTTC,CSAQTAGGIYEQYF
NA,TRBJ2-6,NA,TRBV7-9,TGTGCCAGCAGCTTAGGGGTAGCTGGGGCCAACGTCCTGACTTTC,CASSLGVAGANVLTF
NA,TRBJ1-5,NA,TRBV2,TGTGCCAGCAGTGAAGCGGACGGTTTTTCGTCTAGCAATCAGCCCCAGCATTTT,CASSEADGFSSSNQPQHF
TRBD1,TRBJ1-1,NA,TRBV18,TGTGCCAGCTCACCACTTTCCGCCACTAACAGGGGACCTGAAGCTTTCTTT,CASSPLSATNRGPEAFF
TRBD2,TRBJ2-7,NA,TRBV4-1,TGCGCCAGCAGCCAATTGGGACTAGCGGCTTACGAGCAGTACTTC,CASSQLGLAAYEQYF
NA,TRBJ1-2,few,TRBV29-1,TGCAGCGTTGGATCAGGGTCCCGGGACTATGGCTACACCTTC,CSVGSGSRDYGYTF
NA,TRBJ1-5,NA,TRBV30,TGTGCCTGGAGTGTCCAGGGCGATCAGCCCCAGCATTTT,CAWSVQGDQPQHF
NA,TRBJ1-1,few,TRBV29-1,TGCAGCGTGCGCAGGGTACGGGACACTGAAGCTTTCTTT,CSVRRVRDTEAFF
TRBD2,TRBJ2-2,once,TRBV5-1,TGCGCCAGCAGCTGGAGCGGGGGGAACACCGGGGAGCTGTTTTTT,CASSWSGGNTGELFF
TRBD2,TRBJ2-7,NA,TRBV6-5,TGTGCCAGCAGTACGACTAGCGGGGGGTTCTACGAGCAGTACTTC,CASSTTSGGFYEQYF
TRBD2,TRBJ2-5,NA,TRBV5-4,TGTGCCAGCAGCTTGGTCCTAGCGGGGAACCTTCAAGAGACCCAGTACTTC,CASSLVLAGNLQETQYF
NA,TRBJ1-5,NA,TRBV30,TGTGCCTGGAGTCCCCCGGGACGTTCCAATCAGCCCCAGCATTTT,CAWSPPGRSNQPQHF
NA,TRBJ2-7,NA,TRBV28,TGTGCCAGCAGTTTTGGCGGGACATCTTACGAGCAGTACTTC,CASSFGGTSYEQYF
NA,TRBJ2-1,many,TRBV5-6,TGTGCCAGCAGCCGGACTCCCAGCTCCTACAATGAGCAGTTCTTC,CASSRTPSSYNEQFF
NA,TRBJ1-1,few,TRBV20-1,TGCAGTGGGCAGGGGCTCACTGAAGCTTTCTTT,CSGQGLTEAFF
NA,TRBJ2-2,once,TRBV6-5,TGTGCCAGCAGTTGGAGGGGTTTCGGGGAGCTGTTTTTT,CASSWRGFGELFF
NA,TRBJ2-7,NA,TRBV27,TGTGCCAGCAGTTTATGGGGCTCCTACGAGCAGTACTTC,CASSLWGSYEQYF
NA,TRBJ2-2,NA,TRBV29-1,TGCAGCGTGGCCGGTTTGGCGAACACCGGGGAGCTGTTTTTT,CSVAGLANTGELFF
TRBD1,TRBJ1-5,once,TRBV5-1,TGCGCCAGCCGAGCCGGACAGGGGAATCAGCCCCAGCATTTT,CASRAGQGNQPQHF